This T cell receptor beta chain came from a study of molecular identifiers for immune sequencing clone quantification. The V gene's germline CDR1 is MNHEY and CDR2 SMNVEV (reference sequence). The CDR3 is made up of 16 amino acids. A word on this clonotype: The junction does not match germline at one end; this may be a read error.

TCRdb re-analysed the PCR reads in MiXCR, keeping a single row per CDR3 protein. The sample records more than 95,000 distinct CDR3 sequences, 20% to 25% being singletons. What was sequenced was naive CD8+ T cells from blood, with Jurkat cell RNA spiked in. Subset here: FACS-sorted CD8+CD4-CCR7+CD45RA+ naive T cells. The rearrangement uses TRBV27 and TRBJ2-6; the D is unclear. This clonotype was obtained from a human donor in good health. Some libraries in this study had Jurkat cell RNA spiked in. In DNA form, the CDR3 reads TGTGCCAGCAGTTCAACCGAAAGCTCTGAGGCCAACGTCCTGACTTTC. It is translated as CASSSTESSEANVLTF.